Presented here are 9 T cell receptor beta chains from one specimen sequenced in a study of cytomegalovirus exposure and HLA in healthy donors (TCRdb year 2017). Receptor amplification or capture employed the immunoSEQ multiplex PCR assay. For the multiplex PCR, a mixture combining 60 forward primers for TCR Vbeta segments and 13 reverse primers for TCR Jbeta segments was used. As stored in TCRdb, this immuneACCESS dataset retains in-frame rearrangements with V and J assigned. A fraction of the clones does not appear; measured against another copy, unresolved V genes explain less than half of the discrepancy, and the remainder lacks a known reason. For this sample there are about 250,000 clones; over 70% appear just once. The ten largest clonotypes hold more than 0.3% of the sample. Sequencing was carried out using PBMCs. These TCRs come from a girl aged 2-9 years in good health and CMV-seronegative.

The chain combines TRBV9 with TRBJ1-6, with D possibly being TRBD1 (6 bases). The CDR3 extends over 14 amino acids. The germline V gene encodes CDR1 SGDLS and CDR2 YYNGEE. Trimming left V 3 bases short and J 9 bases short, with 13 bases between. Written as DNA, the CDR3 is TGTGCCAGCAGCGCGGGACATAGTACTTCACCCCTCCACTTT. Amino acids: CASSAGHSTSPLHF.

The chain recombines TRBV27 with TRBJ1-6; maybe TRBD1 (5 bases). V dropped 8 bases and J dropped 10 bases, with 18 bases sitting between them. Per the germline V gene, CDR1 is MNHEY and CDR2 is SMNVEV (reference sequence). This CDR3 region has 14 residues. As DNA, the CDR3 is TGTGCCAGCGGCGACAGTTGGGGCGGATCACCCCTCCACTTT. Protein product: CASGDSWGGSPLHF.

The chain employs TRBV30 and TRBJ1-2; no definite D call. This CDR3 is built from 13 residues. V was cut by 5 bases and J by 8 bases, with 18 bases left in between. The germline V gene encodes CDR1 GTSNPN and CDR2 SVGIG (reference sequence). CDR3 coding DNA: TGTGCCTGGGCCCAGTGGGGAGGCCTGGGCTACACCTTC. This codes for CAWAQWGGLGYTF.

The table lists this clone with a count of one. V is TRBV18 and J is TRBJ2-1; TRBD2 matches 8 bases. Germline lookup yields CDR1 KGHSH and CDR2 LQKENI. This CDR3 is built from 15 residues. The J segment lost 8 bases and the V segment lost 5 bases, leaving 11 bases of the junction unmatched. As DNA, the CDR3 is TGTGCCAGCTCATCCGGGACTAGTTTTTCGGATGAGCAGTTCTTC. It encodes CASSSGTSFSDEQFF.

This sequence joins TRBV2 and TRBJ1-3; tentatively, D is TRBD1 (5 bases). Germline V CDR1 and CDR2: SNHLY, FYNNEI. V was cut by 2 bases and J by 6 bases, with 17 bases left in between. The CDR3 covers 16 residues. The DNA of the CDR3 is TGTGCCAGCAGTGAACTTGGGCAGGGCATTAAAAACACCATATATTTT. It translates to CASSELGQGIKNTIYF.

This clone appeared a few times. This CDR3 is CASSPTTRTSGSLVEQFF. DNA for the CDR3: TGTGCCAGCAGCCCGACTACACGGACTAGCGGGAGTTTGGTTGAGCAGTTCTTC. V usage is TRBV9 and J usage is TRBJ2-1, with 13 bases fitting TRBD2. In germline, CDR1 is SGDLS, CDR2 YYNGEE. Trimming took 4 bases from V and 9 from J; bases not matched to a gene: 16. The CDR3 spans 18 residues.

The chain has TRBV28 and TRBJ1-6; TRBD1 matches 7 bases. The V gene's germline CDR1 is MDHEN and CDR2 SYDVKM. This CDR3 contains 17 residues. With 5 bases clipped from V and 7 bases from J, the junction kept 14 bases outside the gene matches. Here the CDR3 DNA reads TGTGCCAGCAGTCCCCAACAGGGGACACCCTTAAATTCACCCCTCCACTTT. It yields the protein CASSPQQGTPLNSPLHF.

V usage is TRBV9 and J usage is TRBJ2-7, with TRBD1 as a possible D gene (5 bases). Trimming stripped 0 bases from V and 4 bases from J, with 14 bases between. CDR1 is SGDLS and CDR2 is YYNGEE in the germline V gene. This CDR3 comprises 15 residues. The CDR3 sequence: CASSVGVGPQYEQYF. CDR3 DNA sequence: TGTGCCAGCAGCGTAGGGGTGGGGCCCCAATACGAGCAGTACTTC.

The rearrangement links TRBV2 to TRBJ2-2, with D possibly matching TRBD2 (6 bases). V was pared by 7 bases and J by 1 base, with 10 bases between. CDR1 is SNHLY, CDR2 FYNNEI, per germline. This CDR3 is built from 14 residues. The CDR3 DNA reads TGTGCCAGCAAGGAGACTAGGAACACCGGGGAGCTGTTTTTT. The encoded protein is CASKETRNTGELFF.